The 27 T cell receptor beta chains given below trace back to one sample, sequenced in a study of radiotherapy plus CTLA-4 blockade in lung cancer. The table came from immunoSEQ multiplex PCR; TCRdb's copy has only in-frame clones and leaves some out. The repertoire holds under 70,000 clones, with 60% to 80% as singletons. Specimen: peripheral blood, collected from a patient treated with radiotherapy plus ipilimumab. The receptors derive from a human donor with non-small cell lung cancer who had a complete response to radiotherapy plus ipilimumab.

The V call is TRBV7-2, the J call TRBJ2-1; TRBD1 matches 12 bases. The CDR3 is made up of 15 amino acids. The V gene end was trimmed by 4 bases and the J gene end by 9 bases; junction bases not matched to a gene: 7. In germline, CDR1 is SGHTA, CDR2 FQGNSA. Here the CDR3 DNA reads TGTGCCAGCAGCTCTTCCGGGACAGGGGGCATTGAGCAGTTCTTC. It translates to CASSSSGTGGIEQFF.

About this clone itself: At one end, the junction sequence differs from germline, possibly due to a read error. The chain links TRBV7-7 to TRBJ2-1; 10 bases match TRBD2. Germline assignment: CDR1 SSHAT and CDR2 FNYEAQ (reference sequence). CDR3 size: 15 residues. CDR3: CASSTGLAVDNEQFF. DNA for the CDR3: TGTGCTAGCAGCACTGGACTAGCGGTTGACAATGAGCAGTTCTTC.

The chain employs TRBV4-1 and TRBJ1-1; TRBD1 matches 10 bases. CDR3 length: 14 amino acids. V lost 2 bases and J lost 4; bases outside the gene matches: 1. Germline V gene lookup returns CDR1 MGHRA and CDR2 YSYEKL. CDR3: CASSQRTGGTEAFF. The CDR3 coding sequence is TGCGCCAGCAGCCAAAGGACAGGGGGCACTGAAGCTTTCTTT.

This clone was detected a few times. The chain is built from TRBV27 and TRBJ2-5, with 8 bases matching TRBD1. The CDR3 length is 16 residues. The V and J ends lost 5 bases and 0 bases, in that order; junction bases with no gene match: 8. Germline CDR1 reads MNHEY; CDR2 reads SMNVEV (reference sequence). The DNA for the CDR3 is TGTGCCAGCAGTCTTATGGGGACAGGCCACCAAGAGACCCAGTACTTC. Translating it yields CASSLMGTGHQETQYF.

The chain joins TRBV15 to TRBJ2-1, with 11 bases fitting TRBD2. Germline V gene sequence: CDR1 LNHNV, CDR2 YYDKDF (reference sequence). This CDR3 has 17 residues. V shed 3 bases and J 4 bases; nucleotides not matched to a gene: 8. The CDR3 DNA reads as TGTGCCACCAGCAGCGATTTAGCGGGAGGGGATTACAATGAGCAGTTCTTC. Amino acid sequence: CATSSDLAGGDYNEQFF.

The genes are TRBV30 and TRBJ2-5; D possibly corresponds to TRBD1 (5 bases). The CDR3 contains 12 residues. V lost 2 bases to trimming and J lost 4 bases, with 8 bases between them. CDR1 GTSNPN and CDR2 SVGIG come from the germline V gene (reference sequence). CDR3 sequence: CAWSKRGETQYF. The CDR3 DNA reads TGTGCCTGGAGTAAAAGGGGAGAGACCCAGTACTTC.

The V and J genes are TRBV19 and TRBJ2-3; TRBD2 aligns across 9 bases. V shed 6 bases and J 7 bases; nucleotides not matched to a gene: 8. CDR3 length equals 14 residues. Germline assignment: CDR1 LNHDA and CDR2 SQIVND (reference sequence). The CDR3: CASRSGGQVYTQYF. CDR3 sequence (DNA): TGTGCCAGTAGGAGCGGGGGGCAGGTCTATACGCAGTATTTT.

The chain combines TRBV11-3 with TRBJ2-1, with TRBD2 matching 10 bases. The CDR3 has 17 residues. With V trimmed by 5 bases and J by 0 bases, 7 bases remained unmatched. Germline assignment: CDR1 SGHNT and CDR2 YENEEA. CDR3 residues: CASSQRTSGSSYNEQFF. The DNA of the CDR3 is TGTGCCAGCAGCCAGCGGACTAGCGGAAGCTCCTACAATGAGCAGTTCTTC.

The chain joins TRBV6-5 to TRBJ1-5; 11 bases align to TRBD1. The junction had 6 bases not matched to a gene; V was cut back by 9 bases and J by 5 bases. In germline, CDR1 is MNHEY, CDR2 SVGAGI. CDR3 length equals 14 residues. CDR3 protein: CASKGQGAHQPQHF. The CDR3 region has the DNA TGTGCCAGTAAAGGACAGGGGGCTCATCAGCCCCAGCATTTT.

This chain joins TRBV12-5 and TRBJ2-5; possible D gene TRBD2, 6 bases. The ends were cut back, 3 bases at V and 3 bases at J, with 14 bases in the middle. Germline CDR1 reads LGHNT; CDR2 reads FRNRAP. The CDR3 totals 15 residues. The CDR3 DNA reads TGTGCTAGTGGTTTACTTGTTCGGGGGAAAGAGACCCAGTACTTC. Its translation: CASGLLVRGKETQYF.

The chain combines TRBV30 with TRBJ2-3, with no clear D. Germline V gene data show CDR1 as GTSNPN and CDR2 as SVGIG (reference sequence). V was pared by 4 bases and J by 2 bases, with 7 bases between. CDR3 length equals 12 residues. The CDR3 protein is CAWNLTTDTQYF. The CDR3 DNA sequence: TGTGCCTGGAATCTGACCACAGATACGCAGTATTTT.

The rearrangement links TRBV29-1 to TRBJ2-3, with D uncertain. Trimming took 4 bases from V and 0 from J, leaving 8 bases between them. The germline V gene has CDR1 SQVTM and CDR2 ANQGSEA. The CDR3 contains 13 residues. The CDR3 reads CSVGKGSTDTQYF. The DNA for the CDR3 is TGCAGCGTTGGCAAAGGCAGCACAGATACGCAGTATTTT.

The chain combines TRBV5-6 with TRBJ1-1; D gene uncertain. Germline CDR1 is SGHDT and CDR2 is YYEEEE. The CDR3 runs to 12 residues. V shed 1 base and J shed 4 bases, with 5 bases lying between them. CDR3 coding DNA: TGTGCCAGCAGCTTGTGGAGCACTGAAGCTTTCTTT. This codes for CASSLWSTEAFF.

The rearrangement joins TRBV4-3 to TRBJ2-7; 12 positions agree with TRBD2. Per the germline V gene, CDR1 is LGHNA and CDR2 is YSLEER. CDR3 length: 16 amino acids. V shed 4 bases, J shed 5 bases, and the junction held 9 bases outside the gene matches. The DNA for the CDR3 is TGCGCCAGCAGCCGATCCCTAGCGGGAGGGCCGGACGAGCAGTACGTC. Its protein is CASSRSLAGGPDEQYV.

This clone appeared a single time. The chain combines TRBV11-2 with TRBJ2-2; 10 bases map to TRBD2. The CDR3 has 15 residues. In germline, CDR1 is SGHAT, CDR2 FQNNGV. V lost 5 bases to trimming and J lost 6 bases; unmatched junction nucleotides: 6. The CDR3: CASSPLAGAPGELFF. DNA for the CDR3: TGTGCCAGCAGCCCTCTAGCGGGAGCCCCCGGGGAGCTGTTTTTT. The full variable domain, rest sourced from reference TRBV11-2 and TRBJ2-2, is EAGVAQSPRYKIIEKRQSVAFWCNPISGHATLYWYQQILGQGPKLLIQFQNNGVVDDSQLPKDRFSAERLKGVDSTLKIQPAKLEDSAVYLCASSPLAGAPGELFFGEGSRLTVL.

The chain combines TRBV7-8 with TRBJ2-7, with a possible D match to TRBD1 (5 bases). The germline gives CDR1 SGHVS, CDR2 FQNEAQ. This CDR3 comprises 15 residues. V was shortened by 5 bases and J by 0 bases, with 14 bases between the two germline ends. This CDR3 reads CASSTNRIASYEQYF. The CDR3 bases are TGTGCCAGCAGCACGAACAGGATCGCCTCCTACGAGCAGTACTTC.

The gene calls are TRBV7-9 and TRBJ2-1; 7 bases agree with TRBD1. CDR1 is SEHNR, CDR2 FQNEAQ, per germline (reference sequence). The length of the CDR3 is 15 residues. V lost 7 bases and J lost 5; bases outside the gene matches: 11. CDR3 nucleotide sequence: TGTGCCAGCACCTTGGGGACAGCTTACAACAATGAGCAGTTCTTC. The encoded protein is CASTLGTAYNNEQFF. The entire variable domain, with the rest obtained from reference TRBV7-9 and TRBJ2-1, is as follows: DTGVSQNPRHKITKRGQNVTFRCDPISEHNRLYWYRQTLGQGPEFLTYFQNEAQLEKSRLLSDRFSAERPKGSFSTLEIQRTEQGDSAMYLCASTLGTAYNNEQFFGPGTRLTVL.

The V and J genes are TRBV30 and TRBJ2-7; D gene ambiguous. V shed 4 bases and J shed 6 bases, with 10 bases lying between them. The CDR3 loop spans 11 amino acids. Per the germline V gene, CDR1 is GTSNPN and CDR2 is SVGIG (reference sequence). This chain's CDR3 is CAWTRLSEQYF. Here the CDR3 DNA reads TGTGCCTGGACTCGGCTCAGCGAGCAGTACTTC. The whole variable domain, filled in from reference TRBV30 and TRBJ2-7, reads SQTIHQWPATLVQPVGSPLSLECTVEGTSNPNLYWYRQAAGRGLQLLFYSVGIGQISSEVPQNLSASRPQDRQFILSSKKLLLSDSGFYLCAWTRLSEQYFGPGTRLTVT.

V usage is TRBV6-1 and J usage is TRBJ2-7; D is uncertain. Germline CDR1 MNHNS, CDR2 SASEGT. This CDR3 comprises 13 residues. V gave up 4 bases and J gave up 5 bases, with 12 bases separating them. For the CDR3, the DNA is TGTGCCAGCAGTGTCAATCGTGGGAACGAGCAGTACTTC. This encodes CASSVNRGNEQYF.

The genes are TRBV4-3 and TRBJ2-3; TRBD2 matches 11 bases. The CDR3 has 19 amino acids. The germline V gene has CDR1 LGHNA and CDR2 YSLEER. The J segment lost 2 bases and the V segment lost 0 bases, leaving 10 bases of the junction unmatched. This CDR3 reads CASSQEPALAGGPTDTQYF. The CDR3, as DNA: TGCGCCAGCAGCCAAGAACCCGCCCTAGCGGGGGGCCCCACAGATACGCAGTATTTT.

The chain links TRBV5-5 to TRBJ2-3; tentatively, D is TRBD2 (5 bases). Germline CDR1 SGHKS, CDR2 YYEKEE (reference sequence). The CDR3 spans 15 residues. V lost 3 bases and J lost 0, with 11 bases in between. CDR3 residues: CASSSLDSSTDTQYF. The CDR3 nucleotides read TGTGCCAGCAGCTCGTTGGACTCTAGCACAGATACGCAGTATTTT.

The V and J genes are TRBV11-2 and TRBJ2-1; 12 bases line up with TRBD2. The CDR3 loop spans 15 amino acids. Germline V CDR1 and CDR2: SGHAT, FQNNGV. Trimming at V came to 6 bases and at J to 8 bases, leaving 8 bases not matched to a gene. CDR3 residues: CASRPSGRAIDEQFF. The DNA of the CDR3 is TGTGCCAGCAGGCCTAGCGGGAGGGCCATCGATGAGCAGTTCTTC.

The V and J genes are TRBV5-1 and TRBJ2-2, with 10 positions matching TRBD2. V lost 5 bases to trimming and J lost 6 bases; unmatched junction nucleotides: 4. CDR3 size: 14 residues. The V gene's germline CDR1 is SGHRS and CDR2 YFSETQ. CDR3 coding DNA: TGCGCCAGCAGAGTGCTAGCGGGAGCCGGGGAGCTGTTTTTT. It codes for CASRVLAGAGELFF. The full variable domain, in which reference TRBV5-1 and TRBJ2-2 provide the parts outside the CDR3, is KAGVTQTPRYLIKTRGQQVTLSCSPISGHRSVSWYQQTPGQGLQFLFEYFSETQRNKGNFPGRFSGRQFSNSRSEMNVSTLELGDSALYLCASRVLAGAGELFFGEGSRLTVL.

V gene TRBV11-2 combines with J gene TRBJ2-1; weak D call: TRBD1 (5 bases). CDR1 is SGHAT and CDR2 is FQNNGV in the germline V gene. The CDR3 extends over 13 amino acids. V was trimmed by 1 base and J by 15 bases, leaving 16 bases between them. CDR3 sequence reads: CASSLGGSVSLFF. The CDR3 DNA follows: TGTGCCAGCAGCTTAGGGGGCAGCGTATCCCTGTTCTTC.

The rearrangement links TRBV5-1 to TRBJ2-5; TRBD2 matches at 12 bases. Germline V gene sequence: CDR1 SGHRS, CDR2 YFSETQ. The CDR3 has 16 amino acids. After removal of 4 bases from V and 4 bases from J, the junction contained 8 bases not matched to a gene. CDR3 residues: CASSPYPTSGRETQYF. The CDR3 DNA reads as TGCGCCAGCAGCCCCTACCCGACTAGCGGGAGAGAGACCCAGTACTTC.

The chain joins TRBV11-2 to TRBJ2-1, with D perhaps TRBD1 (6 bases). The length of the CDR3 is 13 residues. Trimming pared 7 bases from V and 4 bases from J, leaving 11 bases between. Germline lookup yields CDR1 SGHAT and CDR2 FQNNGV. In DNA, the CDR3 is TGTGCCAGCAAGGGGGAGACGTACAATGAGCAGTTCTTC. As protein: CASKGETYNEQFF.

The chain couples TRBV7-6 to TRBJ2-1, with TRBD1 identical over 8 bases. The CDR3 runs to 14 residues. The trim removed 4 bases at V and 10 bases at J, leaving 9 bases unmatched. The V gene's germline CDR1 is SGHVS and CDR2 FNYEAQ. The CDR3 sequence is CASSSPRRDREQFF. The DNA of the CDR3 is TGTGCCAGCAGCTCACCTAGACGGGACAGGGAGCAGTTCTTC.